This T cell receptor (beta chain) emerged from a study of PD-1 blockade in classical Hodgkin lymphoma. Study outcomes and limitations: Relative to healthy donors, newly diagnosed patients reportedly had lower baseline TCR diversity, which was reported as lower still in relapsed/refractory patients. Whoever responded completely had baseline diversity much like that seen in newly diagnosed patients.

A word on this clone: The antigen is unknown.

Stated time point: cycle 4 day 1 (C4D1), after five to seven weeks of nivolumab. Relapse was seen in all patients after autologous stem cell transplantation, and brentuximab vedotin exposure was variable. Best overall response was complete response, partial response or progressive disease in these relapsed/refractory classical Hodgkin lymphoma patients. The CDR3 loop spans 14 amino acids. CDR1 and CDR2 from the germline V gene are MDHEN and SYDVKM. V was pared by 5 bases and J by 4 bases, with 12 bases between. Produced via immunoSEQ multiplex PCR; TCRdb's table is partial and in-frame only. The data show 50,000 or so clones, around 86% seen once.

The starting material was peripheral blood mononuclear cells (PBMCs), obtained before the fourth cycle of nivolumab. The sequence derives from a human donor with classical Hodgkin lymphoma. V is TRBV28 and J is TRBJ2-1; possible D gene TRBD2, 5 bases. The CDR3 DNA reads TGTGCCAGCAGTATCGGGCGGAGGTACAATGAGCAGTTCTTC. Translated, it gives CASSIGRRYNEQFF.